Following are 27 T cell receptor beta chains from one sample sequenced in a study of neurological immune-mediated disorders. TCRdb ran MiXCR on the 5' RACE reads and lists one entry per CDR3 protein. The sample holds 70,000 to 95,000 distinct CDR3 sequences, around 13% seen once. Time point specified: longitudinal time-point 2. Sequenced material: PBMCs. The receptors were gathered from a female donor with HTLV-1-associated myelopathy (HAM/TSP).

Worth noting for this clonotype: This sequence may be a read error, since a much larger clone differs from it by one base. The J gene is TRBJ2-2, the V gene TRBV12-3 or TRBV12-4, with D hard to call. The CDR3 loop spans 13 amino acids. The CDR3 protein is CDSDLRVEGELFF. The CDR3 region has the DNA TGTGACAGCGACCTTCGGGTAGAGGGGGAGCTGTTTTTT.

Note on this clonotype: A single base separates this from a much larger clone, so it may be a read error. J is TRBJ2-7 and V is TRBV20-1; 9 bases map to TRBD1. Germline V gene data show CDR1 as DFQATT and CDR2 as SNEGSKA (reference sequence). There are 12 residues in the CDR3. Unmatched junction bases numbered 6, after V lost 7 bases and J lost 5 bases. In nucleotides, the CDR3 is TGCAGTGATAGGGGACAGGGCGACGAGCAGTACTTC. As protein: CSDRGQGDEQYF.

The gene calls are TRBV5-1 and TRBJ2-1; the match to TRBD1 covers 8 bases. This CDR3 has 12 amino acids. V trimming: 6 bases; J trimming: 8 bases; junction bases outside the gene matches: 4. CDR1 and CDR2 (germline): SGHRS, YFSETQ. The CDR3, as DNA: TGCGCCAGCAACGACAGGGGTTATGAGCAGTTCTTC. It encodes CASNDRGYEQFF.

This clonotype has a count of ten or more. This chain's CDR3 is CASTSSGVHNEQFF. The CDR3 DNA reads TGTGCCAGCACTTCTAGCGGGGTTCACAATGAGCAGTTCTTC. This chain joins TRBV25-1 and TRBJ2-1; 9 bases are a match to TRBD2. The CDR3 sequence is 14 residues long. The ends lost 7 bases at V and 5 bases at J; junction bases unmatched: 6. In germline, CDR1 is MGHDK, CDR2 SYGVNS.

This rearrangement joins TRBV12-3 or TRBV12-4 to TRBJ1-2; a possible D gene is TRBD1 (6 bases). V was trimmed by 4 bases and J by 4 bases, leaving 13 bases between them. The CDR3 sequence is 14 residues long. The CDR3 nucleotides read TGTGCCAGCAGTTCTAAAGGCAGGGGCTATGGCTACACCTTC. Translated: CASSSKGRGYGYTF.

This clonotype was observed at least ten times. J is TRBJ2-1 and V is TRBV5-1, with 9 bases fitting TRBD1. This CDR3 has 15 amino acids. In germline, CDR1 is SGHRS, CDR2 YFSETQ. J lost 9 bases, V lost 4 bases, and 11 bases had no gene match. The CDR3 sequence is CASSQQGAVSSEQFF. As DNA, the CDR3 is TGCGCCAGCAGCCAACAGGGGGCGGTTTCAAGTGAGCAGTTCTTC.

This clonotype was observed a few times. The CDR3 is CASSFQGGDTQYF. CDR3 coding DNA: TGCGCCAGCAGCTTCCAGGGAGGAGATACGCAGTATTTT. V and J are TRBV5-1 and TRBJ2-3; a possible D gene is TRBD2 (6 bases). Between the trimmed V and J ends, which lost 2 bases and 5 bases, there was a span of 9 bases. This CDR3 region has 13 residues. Germline CDR1 reads SGHRS; CDR2 reads YFSETQ.

This clonotype was recorded many times. The chain joins TRBV7-2 to TRBJ2-1; 8 nucleotides agree with TRBD1. With 4 bases clipped from V and 1 base from J, the junction kept 3 bases outside the gene matches. The germline V gene has CDR1 SGHTA and CDR2 FQGNSA. This CDR3 has 15 residues. In DNA form, the CDR3 reads TGTGCCAGCAGCTCCACAGGGGGGTCCTACAATGAGCAGTTCTTC. Protein: CASSSTGGSYNEQFF.

This clonotype was seen repeatedly, ten times or more. The rearrangement joins TRBV5-1 to TRBJ1-1; 9 bases are shared with TRBD1. V shed 0 bases and J 0 bases; nucleotides not matched to a gene: 6. In germline, CDR1 is SGHRS, CDR2 YFSETQ. This CDR3 spans 17 amino acids. CDR3 in DNA: TGCGCCAGCAGCTTGGTCCAGGGACAGGGATTGAACACTGAAGCTTTCTTT. It yields the protein CASSLVQGQGLNTEAFF.

This clonotype was recorded at least ten times. The chain combines TRBV20-1 with TRBJ2-1; 7 nucleotides line up with TRBD2. The CDR3 is 14 amino acids. The V gene's germline CDR1 is DFQATT and CDR2 SNEGSKA (reference sequence). CDR3 DNA: TGCAGCGCCCCCCCCCGGGGGGACTACAATGAGCAGTTCTTC. It encodes CSAPPRGDYNEQFF.

This clonotype was counted a few times. This chain links TRBV4-2 with TRBJ2-5; TRBD2 might be the D (7 bases). From germline, CDR1 is LGHNA and CDR2 YNFKEQ. The CDR3 loop spans 15 amino acids. Trimming removed 1 base from V and 4 bases from J, with 13 bases in between. As DNA, the CDR3 is TGTGCCAGCAGCCAAGGAAGGGGGGGAGGAGAGACCCAGTACTTC. Translating it yields CASSQGRGGGETQYF.

This clonotype was seen a handful of times. This chain joins TRBV28 and TRBJ2-5; no clear D. This CDR3 is built from 11 residues. Germline V gene sequence: CDR1 MDHEN, CDR2 SYDVKM. V gave up 2 bases and J gave up 7 bases, with 5 bases separating them. CDR3 sequence (DNA): TGTGCCAGCAGTTTACGCGGGACCCAGTACTTC. Its translation is CASSLRGTQYF. The full variable domain, rest sourced from reference TRBV28 and TRBJ2-5, is DVKVTQSSRYLVKRTGEKVFLECVQDMDHENMFWYRQDPGLGLRLIYFSYDVKMKEKGDIPEGYSVSREKKERFSLILESASTNQTSMYLCASSLRGTQYFGPGTRLLVL.

This clonotype has at least ten counts. The V call is TRBV20-1, the J call TRBJ2-5; D is uncertain. Germline V CDR1 and CDR2: DFQATT, SNEGSKA (reference sequence). Between the trimmed V and J ends, which lost 5 bases and 3 bases, there was a span of 13 bases. The CDR3 covers 13 residues. The DNA of the CDR3 is TGCAGTGCTCAAGGGTGGCAGAAAGAGACCCAGTACTTC. Its translation is CSAQGWQKETQYF.

This clonotype was counted a few times. The genes are TRBV19 and TRBJ1-1; D is unresolved. CDR1 LNHDA and CDR2 SQIVND come from the germline V gene (reference sequence). V gave up 7 bases and J gave up 1 base, with 13 bases separating them. The CDR3 is made up of 14 amino acids. In DNA form, the CDR3 reads TGTGCCAGTATCGGAGCAGAAAGGAACACTGAAGCTTTCTTT. Its protein product is CASIGAERNTEAFF.

There are many counts of this clonotype. This sequence joins TRBV5-1 and TRBJ2-2; D could derive from TRBD1 or TRBD2 (6 bases each). CDR3 length: 14 residues. In germline, CDR1 is SGHRS, CDR2 YFSETQ. Between the trimmed V and J ends, which lost 2 bases and 3 bases, there was a span of 8 bases. The CDR3 sequence is CASSLRGDTGELFF. The DNA of the CDR3 is TGCGCCAGCAGCTTAAGGGGGGACACCGGGGAGCTGTTTTTT.

This clonotype was counted at least ten times. The V call is TRBV20-1, the J call TRBJ2-3; unclear D gene. The germline V gene has CDR1 DFQATT and CDR2 SNEGSKA (reference sequence). This CDR3 contains 16 residues. The V and J ends lost 6 bases and 2 bases respectively, with 21 bases between them. The CDR3 nucleotides read TGCAGTGCCAAAAGTGGGTCTGCGATATACACAGATACGCAGTATTTT. Encoded protein: CSAKSGSAIYTDTQYF.

This clonotype was seen at least ten times. The gene calls are TRBV3-1 and TRBJ1-6; no firm D call. Trimming took off 4 bases at V and 15 bases at J, with 19 bases between the two ends. The germline V gene encodes CDR1 LGHDT and CDR2 YNNKEL (reference sequence). The CDR3 contains 14 residues. In nucleotides, the CDR3 is TGTGCCAGCAGCCTTGGAAGGGTTGCTCTTTTCCTCCACTTT. Protein: CASSLGRVALFLHF.

The table lists this clonotype with many counts. The chain combines TRBV9 with TRBJ1-2, with D perhaps matching TRBD1 (6 bases). Trimming shortened V by 2 bases and J by 7 bases, and 18 bases separated the two germline ends. Germline V gene lookup returns CDR1 SGDLS and CDR2 YYNGEE. This CDR3 contains 15 residues. The CDR3 DNA sequence: TGTGCCAGCAGCGTCCTCGGTTCAGGGGTCGGTGGCTACACCTTC. This codes for CASSVLGSGVGGYTF.

This clonotype was recorded at least ten times. The chain couples TRBV2 to TRBJ2-3, with 10 positions matching TRBD2. The germline CDR1 and CDR2 sequences are SNHLY and FYNNEI. The V and J ends lost 6 bases and 2 bases, in that order; junction bases with no gene match: 5. The CDR3 is 15 residues long. The CDR3 loop reads CASSLAGVLTDTQYF. For the CDR3, the DNA is TGTGCCAGCAGCCTAGCGGGGGTGCTCACAGATACGCAGTATTTT.

This clonotype was seen many times. This sequence joins TRBV12-3 or TRBV12-4 and TRBJ2-5; no reliable D call. This CDR3 is built from 13 residues. V lost 5 bases, J lost 2 bases, and 9 bases lay in between. For the CDR3, the DNA is TGTGCCAGCAGTCTGCGGTGGCAAGAGACCCAGTACTTC. Protein product: CASSLRWQETQYF.

This clonotype was counted at least ten times. The CDR3 is CASSLFGGAGTDTQYF. CDR3 DNA: TGTGCCAGCAGCTTATTTGGCGGGGCAGGCACAGATACGCAGTATTTT. J is TRBJ2-3 and V is TRBV7-2, with TRBD2 as a possible D gene (6 bases). Trimming took 2 bases from V and 1 from J, leaving 13 bases between them. There are 16 residues in the CDR3. The germline V gene encodes CDR1 SGHTA and CDR2 FQGNSA.

The chain couples TRBV20-1 to TRBJ2-7; D unresolved. V lost 4 bases and J lost 6, with 16 bases in between. Germline V CDR1 and CDR2: DFQATT, SNEGSKA (reference sequence). This CDR3 spans 13 amino acids. CDR3 sequence (DNA): TGCAGTGCTAACGTTGGGGATTCCACCGAGCAGTACTTC. Protein: CSANVGDSTEQYF.

The chain recombines TRBV10-3 with TRBJ2-1, with 7 positions matching TRBD1. V shed 3 bases, J shed 0 bases, and the junction held 2 bases outside the gene matches. The CDR3 length is 15 residues. CDR1 is ENHRY, CDR2 SYGVKD, per germline. This CDR3 is CAISEGTDSYNEQFF. CDR3 in DNA: TGTGCCATCAGTGAAGGGACAGACTCCTACAATGAGCAGTTCTTC.

The table lists this clonotype with a few counts. The junction departs from germline at one end; a sequencing error may be responsible. The chain joins TRBV4-1 to TRBJ2-1, with 10 bases lining up with TRBD2. The germline V gene encodes CDR1 MGHRA and CDR2 YSYEKL. CDR3 length: 17 amino acids. The CDR3 loop reads CTSSQTSGGAFYNEQFF. The CDR3 nucleotides are TGCACCAGCAGCCAGACGAGCGGGGGGGCATTTTACAATGAGCAGTTCTTC.

A note on this clonotype: It may be a read error: a sequence one base away is much more abundant. This sequence joins TRBV20-1 and TRBJ1-5, with TRBD1 matching 7 bases. The CDR3 loop spans 14 amino acids. J lost 3 bases, V lost 1 base, and 3 bases had no gene match. Germline V gives CDR1 DFQATT, CDR2 SNEGSKA (reference sequence). The DNA of the CDR3 is TGCAGTGCTAGAGTTGGACAGGTCAATCAGCCCCAGCATTTT. This translates into CSARVGQVNQPQHF.

This clonotype has a count of ten or more. V usage is TRBV5-1 and J usage is TRBJ1-2; weak D call: TRBD1 (5 bases). Germline V gene data show CDR1 as SGHRS and CDR2 as YFSETQ. The CDR3 consists of 15 residues. The germline V and J ends were trimmed by 0 bases and 8 bases, with 17 bases remaining between them. DNA of the CDR3: TGCGCCAGCAGCTTGGGCAGGACACAGGCGGTGGGCTACACCTTC. Its protein product is CASSLGRTQAVGYTF. Variable domain in full (rest from reference TRBV5-1 and TRBJ1-2): KAGVTQTPRYLIKTRGQQVTLSCSPISGHRSVSWYQQTPGQGLQFLFEYFSETQRNKGNFPGRFSGRQFSNSRSEMNVSTLELGDSALYLCASSLGRTQAVGYTFGSGTRLTVV.

This clonotype was recorded at least ten times. The J gene is TRBJ2-1, the V gene TRBV12-3 or TRBV12-4; D gene uncertain. Trimming cost V 6 bases and J 10 bases, with 22 bases left between them. There are 15 residues in the CDR3. The CDR3 protein is CASSPAAFGGEEQFF. CDR3 in DNA: TGTGCCAGCAGCCCTGCTGCGTTTGGTGGAGAGGAGCAGTTCTTC.